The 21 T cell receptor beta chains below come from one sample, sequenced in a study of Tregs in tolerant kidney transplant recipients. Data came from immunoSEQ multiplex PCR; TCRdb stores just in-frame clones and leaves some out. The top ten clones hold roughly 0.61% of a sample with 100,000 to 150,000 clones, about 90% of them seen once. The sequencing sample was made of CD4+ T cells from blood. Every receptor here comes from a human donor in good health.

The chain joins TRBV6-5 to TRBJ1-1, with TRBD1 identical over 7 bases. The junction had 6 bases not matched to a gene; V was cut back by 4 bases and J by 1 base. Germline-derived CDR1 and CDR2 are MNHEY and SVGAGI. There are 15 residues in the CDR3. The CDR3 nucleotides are TGTGCCAGCAGTTCATGGGACAGCCGGAACACTGAAGCTTTCTTT. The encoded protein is CASSSWDSRNTEAFF.

In nucleotides, the CDR3 is TGTGCCAGCAGTTACTCGGTTCGCAGCAATCAGCCCCAGCATTTT. Translated: CASSYSVRSNQPQHF. The V call is TRBV6-6, the J call TRBJ1-5, with D hard to call. The V end lost 0 bases, the J end lost 1 base, and 7 bases lay between the germline ends. The CDR3 has 15 amino acids. Germline CDR1 reads MNHNY; CDR2 reads SVGAGI (reference sequence).

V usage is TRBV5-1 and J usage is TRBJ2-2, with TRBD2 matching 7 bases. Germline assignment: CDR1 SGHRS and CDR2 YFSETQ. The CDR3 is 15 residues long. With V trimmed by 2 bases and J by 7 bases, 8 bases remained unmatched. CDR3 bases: TGCGCCAGCAGCTTAAGCGGGGTTCGTAACGGGGAGCTGTTTTTT. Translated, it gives CASSLSGVRNGELFF.

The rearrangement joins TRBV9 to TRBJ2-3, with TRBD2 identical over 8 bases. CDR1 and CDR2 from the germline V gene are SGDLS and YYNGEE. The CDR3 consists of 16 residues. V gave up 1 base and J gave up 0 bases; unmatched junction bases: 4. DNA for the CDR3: TGTGCCAGCAGCGTACATAGCGGGACTAGCACAGATACGCAGTATTTT. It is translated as CASSVHSGTSTDTQYF.

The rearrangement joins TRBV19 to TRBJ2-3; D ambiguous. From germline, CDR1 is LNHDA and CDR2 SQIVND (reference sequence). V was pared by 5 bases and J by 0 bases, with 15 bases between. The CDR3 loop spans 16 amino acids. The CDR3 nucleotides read TGTGCCAGTAGTCCCCCGGAAACCAGGAGCACAGATACGCAGTATTTT. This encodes CASSPPETRSTDTQYF.

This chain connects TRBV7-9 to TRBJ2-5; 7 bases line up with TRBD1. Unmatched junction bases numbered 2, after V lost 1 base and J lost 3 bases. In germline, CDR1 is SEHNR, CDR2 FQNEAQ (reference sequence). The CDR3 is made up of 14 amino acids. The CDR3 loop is CASSLETGKETQYF. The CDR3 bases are TGTGCCAGCAGCTTAGAGACAGGGAAAGAGACCCAGTACTTC.

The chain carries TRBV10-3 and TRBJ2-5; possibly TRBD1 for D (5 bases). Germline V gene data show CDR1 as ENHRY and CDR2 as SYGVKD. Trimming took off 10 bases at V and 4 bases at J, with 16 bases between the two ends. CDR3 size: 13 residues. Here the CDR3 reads CATSQGPTETQYF. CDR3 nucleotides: TGTGCCACCAGCCAGGGTCCCACAGAGACCCAGTACTTC.

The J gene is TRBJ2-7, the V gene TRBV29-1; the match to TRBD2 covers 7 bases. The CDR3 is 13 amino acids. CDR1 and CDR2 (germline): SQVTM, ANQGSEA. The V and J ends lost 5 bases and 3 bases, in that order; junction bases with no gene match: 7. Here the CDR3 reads CSVTGTTSYEQYF. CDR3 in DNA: TGCAGCGTTACCGGGACTACGAGCTACGAGCAGTACTTC.

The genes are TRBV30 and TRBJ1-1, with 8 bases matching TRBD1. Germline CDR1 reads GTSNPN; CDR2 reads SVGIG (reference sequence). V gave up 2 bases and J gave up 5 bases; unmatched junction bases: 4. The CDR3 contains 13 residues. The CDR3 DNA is TGTGCCTGGAGTAGGACAGGGTTAACTGAAGCTTTCTTT. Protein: CAWSRTGLTEAFF.

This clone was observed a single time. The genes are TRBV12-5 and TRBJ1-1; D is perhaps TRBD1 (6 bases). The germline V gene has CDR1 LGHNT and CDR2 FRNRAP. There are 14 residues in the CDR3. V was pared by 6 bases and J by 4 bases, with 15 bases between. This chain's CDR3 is CASGPPIRGTEAFF. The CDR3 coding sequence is TGTGCTAGTGGCCCTCCAATCAGGGGCACTGAAGCTTTCTTT.

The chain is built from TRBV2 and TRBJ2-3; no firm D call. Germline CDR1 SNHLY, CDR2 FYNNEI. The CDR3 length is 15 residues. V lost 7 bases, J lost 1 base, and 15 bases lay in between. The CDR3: CASKTLRRGTDTQYF. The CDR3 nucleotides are TGTGCCAGCAAAACCCTCCGTCGAGGCACAGATACGCAGTATTTT.

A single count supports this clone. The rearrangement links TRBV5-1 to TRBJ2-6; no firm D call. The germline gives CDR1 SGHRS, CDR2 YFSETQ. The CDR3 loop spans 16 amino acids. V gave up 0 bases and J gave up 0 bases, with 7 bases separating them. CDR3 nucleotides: TGCGCCAGCAGCTTGGCCTCCTTCTCTGGGGCCAACGTCCTGACTTTC. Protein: CASSLASFSGANVLTF.

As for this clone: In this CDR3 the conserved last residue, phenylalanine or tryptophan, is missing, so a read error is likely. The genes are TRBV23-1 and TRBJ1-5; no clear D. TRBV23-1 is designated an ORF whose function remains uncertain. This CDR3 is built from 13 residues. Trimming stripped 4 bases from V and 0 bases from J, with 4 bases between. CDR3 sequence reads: CASSRNSNQPQHL. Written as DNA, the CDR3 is TGCGCCAGCAGTCGAAATAGCAATCAGCCCCAGCATCTT.

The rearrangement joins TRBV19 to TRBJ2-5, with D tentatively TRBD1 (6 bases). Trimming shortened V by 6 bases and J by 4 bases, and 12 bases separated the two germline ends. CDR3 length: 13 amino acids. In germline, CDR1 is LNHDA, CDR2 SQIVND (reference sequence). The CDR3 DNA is TGTGCCAGTAGCACAGGGTCGGGAGAGACCCAGTACTTC. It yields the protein CASSTGSGETQYF.

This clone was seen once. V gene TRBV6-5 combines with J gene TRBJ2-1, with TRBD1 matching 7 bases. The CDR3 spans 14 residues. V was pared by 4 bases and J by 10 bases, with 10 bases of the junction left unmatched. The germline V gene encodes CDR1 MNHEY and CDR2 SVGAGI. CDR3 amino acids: CASSLGRTRGEQFF. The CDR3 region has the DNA TGTGCCAGCAGTTTGGGAAGGACCAGGGGGGAGCAGTTCTTC.

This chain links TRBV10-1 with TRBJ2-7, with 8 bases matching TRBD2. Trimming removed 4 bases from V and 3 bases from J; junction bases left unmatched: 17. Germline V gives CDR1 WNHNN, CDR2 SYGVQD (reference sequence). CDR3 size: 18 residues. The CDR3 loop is CASSVGTPSGGGLYEQYF. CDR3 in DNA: TGCGCCAGCAGTGTTGGGACCCCATCAGGCGGGGGGCTCTACGAGCAGTACTTC.

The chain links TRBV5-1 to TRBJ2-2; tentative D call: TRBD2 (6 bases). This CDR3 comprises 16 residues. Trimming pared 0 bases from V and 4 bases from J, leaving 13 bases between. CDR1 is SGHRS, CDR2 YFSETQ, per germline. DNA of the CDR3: TGCGCCAGCAGCTTGGGGCTAGCGAGACTCACCGGGGAGCTGTTTTTT. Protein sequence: CASSLGLARLTGELFF.

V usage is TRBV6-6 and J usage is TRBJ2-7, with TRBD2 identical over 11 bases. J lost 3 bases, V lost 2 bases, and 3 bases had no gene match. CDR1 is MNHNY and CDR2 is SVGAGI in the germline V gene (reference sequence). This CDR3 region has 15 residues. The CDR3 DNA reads TGTGCCAGCAGTTACACCGGGACTAGCGGCTACGAGCAGTACTTC. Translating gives CASSYTGTSGYEQYF.

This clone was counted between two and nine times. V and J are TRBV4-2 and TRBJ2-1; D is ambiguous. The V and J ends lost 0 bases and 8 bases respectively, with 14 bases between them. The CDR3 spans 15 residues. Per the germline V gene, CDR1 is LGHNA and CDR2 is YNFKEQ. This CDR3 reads CASSQDRTLEDEQFF. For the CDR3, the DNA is TGTGCCAGCAGCCAAGATCGGACGCTCGAGGATGAGCAGTTCTTC.

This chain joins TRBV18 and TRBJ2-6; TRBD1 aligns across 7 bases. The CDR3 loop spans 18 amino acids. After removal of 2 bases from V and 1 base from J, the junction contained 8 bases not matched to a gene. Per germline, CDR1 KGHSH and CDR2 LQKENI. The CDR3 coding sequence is TGTGCCAGCTCACCATCGGTACAGGGGATTTCTGGGGCCAACGTCCTGACTTTC. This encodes CASSPSVQGISGANVLTF.

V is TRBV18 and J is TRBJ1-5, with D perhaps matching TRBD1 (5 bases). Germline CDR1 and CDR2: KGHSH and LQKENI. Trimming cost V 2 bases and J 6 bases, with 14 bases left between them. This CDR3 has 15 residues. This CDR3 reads CASSPGRGVGQPQHF. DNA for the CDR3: TGTGCCAGCTCACCAGGTCGAGGGGTAGGTCAGCCCCAGCATTTT.